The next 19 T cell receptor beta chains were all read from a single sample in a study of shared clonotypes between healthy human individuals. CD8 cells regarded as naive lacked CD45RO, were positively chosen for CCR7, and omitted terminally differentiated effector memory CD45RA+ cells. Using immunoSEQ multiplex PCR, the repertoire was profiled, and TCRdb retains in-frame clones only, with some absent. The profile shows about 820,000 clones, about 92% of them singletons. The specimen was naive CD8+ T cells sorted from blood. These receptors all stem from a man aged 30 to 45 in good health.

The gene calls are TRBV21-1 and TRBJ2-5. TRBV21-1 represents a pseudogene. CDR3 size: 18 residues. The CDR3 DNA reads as TGTGCCAGCGTTAACACCCACGCCGTCACGGCCGGCCAAGAGACCCAGTACTTC. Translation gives CASVNTHAVTAGQETQYF.

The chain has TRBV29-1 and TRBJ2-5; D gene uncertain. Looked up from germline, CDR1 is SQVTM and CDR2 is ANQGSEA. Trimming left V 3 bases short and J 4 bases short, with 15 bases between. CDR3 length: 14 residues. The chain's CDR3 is CSVEWNIGRETQYF. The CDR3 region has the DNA TGCAGCGTTGAGTGGAATATCGGCCGAGAGACCCAGTACTTC.

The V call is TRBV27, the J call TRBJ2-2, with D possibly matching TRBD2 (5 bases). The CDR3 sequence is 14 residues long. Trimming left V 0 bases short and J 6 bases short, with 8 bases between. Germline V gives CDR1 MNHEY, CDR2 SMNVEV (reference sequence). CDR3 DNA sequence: TGTGCCAGCAGTTTATCGTTAGCGTCCGGGGAGCTGTTTTTT. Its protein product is CASSLSLASGELFF.

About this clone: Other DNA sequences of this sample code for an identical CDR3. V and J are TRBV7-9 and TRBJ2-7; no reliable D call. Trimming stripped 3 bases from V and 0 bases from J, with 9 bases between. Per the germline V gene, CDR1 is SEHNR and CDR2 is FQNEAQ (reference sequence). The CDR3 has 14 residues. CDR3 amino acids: CASSLSESSYEQYF. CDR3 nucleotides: TGTGCCAGCAGCTTGTCCGAGAGCTCCTACGAGCAGTACTTC.

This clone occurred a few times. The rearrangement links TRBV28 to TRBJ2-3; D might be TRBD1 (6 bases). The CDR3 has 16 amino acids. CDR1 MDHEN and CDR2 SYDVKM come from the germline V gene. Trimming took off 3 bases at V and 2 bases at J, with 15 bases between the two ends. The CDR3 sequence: CASSFTTTGSTDTQYF. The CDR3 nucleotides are TGTGCCAGCAGTTTCACCACGACAGGATCCACAGATACGCAGTATTTT.

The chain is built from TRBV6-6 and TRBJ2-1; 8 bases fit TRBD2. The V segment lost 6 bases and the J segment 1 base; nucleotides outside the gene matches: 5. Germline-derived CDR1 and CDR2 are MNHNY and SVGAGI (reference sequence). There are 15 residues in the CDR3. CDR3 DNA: TGTGCCAGCAGCGCCGGGACTAGGTCCTACAATGAGCAGTTCTTC. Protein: CASSAGTRSYNEQFF.

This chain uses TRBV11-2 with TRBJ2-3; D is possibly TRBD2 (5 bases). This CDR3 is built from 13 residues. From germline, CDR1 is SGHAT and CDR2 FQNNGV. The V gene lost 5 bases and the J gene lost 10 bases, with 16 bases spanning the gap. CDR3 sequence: CASSPTPRGAQYF. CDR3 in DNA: TGTGCCAGCAGCCCGACCCCTCGGGGAGCGCAGTATTTT.

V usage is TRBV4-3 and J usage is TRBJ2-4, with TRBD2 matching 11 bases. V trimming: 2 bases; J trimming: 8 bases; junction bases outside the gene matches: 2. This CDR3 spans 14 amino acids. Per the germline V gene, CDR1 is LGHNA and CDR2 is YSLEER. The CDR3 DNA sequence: TGCGCCAGCAGCCAATATAGCGGGGGGGACATTCAGTACTTC. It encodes CASSQYSGGDIQYF.

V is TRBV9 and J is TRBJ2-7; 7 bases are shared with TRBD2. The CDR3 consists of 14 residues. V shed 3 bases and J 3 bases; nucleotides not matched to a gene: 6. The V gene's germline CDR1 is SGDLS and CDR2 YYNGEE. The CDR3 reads CASSGAGTVYEQYF. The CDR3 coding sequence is TGTGCCAGCAGCGGAGCGGGGACTGTCTACGAGCAGTACTTC.

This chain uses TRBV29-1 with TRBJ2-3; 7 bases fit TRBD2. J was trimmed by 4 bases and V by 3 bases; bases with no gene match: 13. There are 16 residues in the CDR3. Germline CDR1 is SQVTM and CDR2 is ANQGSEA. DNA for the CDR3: TGCAGCGTTGATGGGGCGGGGGAAGAGGTCGCAGATACGCAGTATTTT. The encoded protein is CSVDGAGEEVADTQYF.

Here the CDR3 reads CASSRHRGTDNEQFF. For the CDR3, the DNA is TGTGCCAGCAGCAGACACAGGGGGACCGACAATGAGCAGTTCTTC. The chain is built from TRBV6-1 and TRBJ2-1, with 8 bases lining up with TRBD1. Germline V gene lookup returns CDR1 MNHNS and CDR2 SASEGT. This CDR3 spans 15 amino acids. The V gene end was trimmed by 6 bases and the J gene end by 5 bases; junction bases not matched to a gene: 9.

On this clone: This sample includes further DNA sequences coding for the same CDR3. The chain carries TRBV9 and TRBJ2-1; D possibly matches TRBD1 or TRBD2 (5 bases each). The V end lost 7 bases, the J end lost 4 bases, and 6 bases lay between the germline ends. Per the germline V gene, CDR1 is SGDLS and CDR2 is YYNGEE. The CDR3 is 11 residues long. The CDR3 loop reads CASGGYNEQFF. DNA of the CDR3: TGTGCCAGCGGGGGTTACAATGAGCAGTTCTTC. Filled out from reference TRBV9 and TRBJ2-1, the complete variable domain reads DSGVTQTPKHLITATGQRVTLRCSPRSGDLSVYWYQQSLDQGLQFLIQYYNGEERAKGNILERFSAQQFPDLHSELNLSSLELGDSALYFCASGGYNEQFFGPGTRLTVL.

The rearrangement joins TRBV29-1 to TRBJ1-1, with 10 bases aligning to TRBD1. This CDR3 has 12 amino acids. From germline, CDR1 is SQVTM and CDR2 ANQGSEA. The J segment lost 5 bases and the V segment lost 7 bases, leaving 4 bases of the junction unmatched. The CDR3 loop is CSGGQGTTEAFF. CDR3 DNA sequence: TGCAGCGGGGGACAGGGGACGACTGAAGCTTTCTTT.

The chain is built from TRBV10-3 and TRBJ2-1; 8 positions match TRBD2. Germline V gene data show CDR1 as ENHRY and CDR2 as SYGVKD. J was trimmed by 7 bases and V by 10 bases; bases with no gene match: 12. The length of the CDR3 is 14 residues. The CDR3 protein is CATRGAGVLNEQFF. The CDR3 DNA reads TGTGCCACCCGGGGAGCGGGAGTGTTGAATGAGCAGTTCTTC.

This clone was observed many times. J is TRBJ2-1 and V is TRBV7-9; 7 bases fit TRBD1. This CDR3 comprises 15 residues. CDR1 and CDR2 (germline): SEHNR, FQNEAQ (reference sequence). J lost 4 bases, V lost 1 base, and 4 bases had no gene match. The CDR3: CASSLGGGAYNEQFF. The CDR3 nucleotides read TGTGCCAGCAGCTTAGGAGGGGGCGCTTACAATGAGCAGTTCTTC.

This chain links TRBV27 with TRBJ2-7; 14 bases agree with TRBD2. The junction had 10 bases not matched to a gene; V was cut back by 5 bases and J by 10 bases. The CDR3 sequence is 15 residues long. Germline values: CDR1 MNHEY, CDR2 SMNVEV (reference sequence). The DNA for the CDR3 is TGTGCCAGCAGTCAAGGGACTAGCGGGAGACTCCAACAGTACTTC. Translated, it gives CASSQGTSGRLQQYF.

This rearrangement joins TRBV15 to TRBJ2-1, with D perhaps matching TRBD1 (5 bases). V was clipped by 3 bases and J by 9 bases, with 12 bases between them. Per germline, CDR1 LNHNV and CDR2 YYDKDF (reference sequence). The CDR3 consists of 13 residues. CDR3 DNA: TGTGCCACCAGCAGCTCAAGGGGTTCTGAGCAGTTCTTC. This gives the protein CATSSSRGSEQFF.

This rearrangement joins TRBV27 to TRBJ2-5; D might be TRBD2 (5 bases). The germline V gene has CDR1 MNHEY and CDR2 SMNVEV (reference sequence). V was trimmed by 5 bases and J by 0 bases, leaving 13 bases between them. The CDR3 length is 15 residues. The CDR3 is CASSPGILYQETQYF. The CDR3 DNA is TGTGCCAGCAGTCCCGGGATTTTGTACCAAGAGACCCAGTACTTC.

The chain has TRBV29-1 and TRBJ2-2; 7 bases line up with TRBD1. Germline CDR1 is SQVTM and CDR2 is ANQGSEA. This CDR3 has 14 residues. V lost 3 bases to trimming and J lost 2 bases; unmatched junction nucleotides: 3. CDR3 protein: CSVDGDSNTGELFF. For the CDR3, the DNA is TGCAGCGTTGACGGGGACAGTAACACCGGGGAGCTGTTTTTT.